One sample yielded the 20 T cell receptor beta chains listed below, sequenced in a study of tumor-infiltrating lymphocytes in primary liver carcinoma. Co-extracting RNA and DNA was done with roughly 17-33 mg of unsorted bulk tissue as input. A primer matching the constant region was used to make TCR beta cDNA from approximately 0.45 ug of total RNA. Modified slightly, ARM-PCR produced TCR beta libraries over three nested multiplex PCR rounds. The study ran its first two PCR rounds for about 11 cycles each, using TRBV1-TRBV30 forward primers and a C-beta reverse primer. TCRdb recomputed calls from the multiplex PCR reads with MiXCR, one row per CDR3 protein. The sample has around 47,000 distinct CDR3 sequences, about three quarters seen once; the top ten hold approximately 19%. What was sequenced was liver tumor tissue from sampling region 2. Subset noted: tumor region T2, inferior pole. These receptors were collected from a man aged 40-49 years with primary liver carcinoma and hepatitis B virus infection.

The chain combines TRBV29-1 with TRBJ2-7, with a weak D call TRBD1 (6 bases). Germline V gives CDR1 SQVTM, CDR2 ANQGSEA. V shed 6 bases and J shed 6 bases, with 12 bases lying between them. The CDR3 spans 11 residues. Written as DNA, the CDR3 is TGCAGCGTAGGGGACACCTGCGAGCAGTACTTC. It codes for CSVGDTCEQYF.

Of note for this clonotype: With a much larger clone just one base away, this may be a read error. The J gene is TRBJ2-3, the V gene TRBV6-5; D not resolved. This CDR3 is built from 13 residues. V lost 5 bases, J lost 10 bases, and 16 bases lay in between. Germline V gives CDR1 MNHEY, CDR2 SVGAGI. In DNA form, the CDR3 reads TGTGCCAGCAGTCTCCAGAGCACATATGCGCAGTATTTT. Protein: CASSLQSTYAQYF.

The sample holds one count of this clonotype. The junction and the germline gene differ at one end; a read error may be behind it. J is TRBJ1-6 and V is TRBV11-1; D is unresolved. In germline, CDR1 is SGHAT, CDR2 FQDESV (reference sequence). The CDR3 length is 13 residues. CDR3 coding DNA: TGTACCAGCAGCGTGACACTGGTTTCACCCCTCCACTTT. Translated: CTSSVTLVSPLHF.

This sequence joins TRBV7-2 and TRBJ2-2; D may be TRBD2 (5 bases). The CDR3 has 14 amino acids. CDR1 and CDR2 from the germline V gene are SGHTA and FQGNSA. The germline V and J ends were trimmed by 1 base and 5 bases, with 8 bases remaining between them. The CDR3 sequence: CASSLDPGTGELFF. The DNA of the CDR3 is TGTGCCAGCAGCTTAGATCCGGGAACCGGGGAGCTGTTTTTT.

This clonotype has only one observation. Germline and junction disagree at one end, which may indicate a read error. The chain carries TRBV7-8 and TRBJ2-3; D not certain. The J call may not be correct, given that the DNA end is closer to TRBJ1-5. The CDR3 is 11 amino acids. CDR1 is SGHVS, CDR2 FQNEAQ, per germline. The CDR3 DNA sequence: TGTGTCAGCAGCGCGGGAGATACGCAGCATTTT. As protein: CVSSAGDTQHF.

About this clonotype: An end of the junction does not agree with germline; a read error may underlie this. V is TRBV6-2 or TRBV6-3 and J is TRBJ2-7, with D perhaps matching TRBD1 (6 bases). The CDR3 spans 14 residues. Germline V gene data show CDR1 as MNHEY and CDR2 as SVGEGT. CDR3 loop: CTSSFRDMAHEQYF. The CDR3 DNA reads as TGTACCAGCAGCTTCCGGGACATGGCCCACGAGCAGTACTTC.

This clonotype has just a few counts. The chain carries TRBV11-1 and TRBJ1-2; no definite D call. V was clipped by 3 bases and J by 3 bases, with 8 bases between them. Germline V gene sequence: CDR1 SGHAT, CDR2 FQDESV (reference sequence). The CDR3 has 13 amino acids. The CDR3 loop reads CASSLVHDYGYTF. CDR3 in DNA: TGTGCCAGCAGCTTGGTCCATGACTATGGCTACACCTTC.

With regard to this clonotype: At one boundary the junction diverges from the germline segment, which might be a read error. The chain joins TRBV11-2 to TRBJ2-1; possible D gene TRBD2, 5 bases. Germline CDR1 reads SGHAT; CDR2 reads FQNNGV. The CDR3 is 17 amino acids. The CDR3 region is CASSPRGSVIIYNERFF. In DNA form, the CDR3 reads TGTGCCAGCAGCCCCCGCGGTAGCGTTATTATCTACAATGAGCGGTTCTTC.

This clonotype has more than one count but fewer than ten. Germline is not matched at one junction end, which may reflect a read error. V and J are TRBV6-1 and TRBJ2-4, with a possible D match to TRBD2 (5 bases). Germline V lookup: CDR1 MNHNS, CDR2 SASEGT. The CDR3 extends over 17 amino acids. The chain's CDR3 is CASSGALSGVAKNIQYF. In nucleotides, the CDR3 is TGTGCAAGCAGCGGAGCCTTATCCGGGGTAGCCAAAAACATTCAGTACTTC.

This clonotype occurred once. The conserved phenylalanine or tryptophan normally closing the CDR3 is absent here, so this likely arose from a read error. This sequence joins TRBV28 and TRBJ1-5, with TRBD1 matching over 9 bases. CDR3 length: 17 residues. J gave up 7 bases and V 7 bases, and 17 bases lay outside the gene matches. Germline CDR1 reads MDHEN; CDR2 reads SYDVKM. The CDR3 bases are TGTGCCAGCAATCAAGCGGGACAGGGAGCAGCAGGGCAGCCCCAGCATTCT. It is translated as CASNQAGQGAAGQPQHS.

On this clonotype: A junction boundary mismatches the germline segment, possibly from a read error. The rearrangement joins TRBV7-8 to TRBJ2-5, with 7 bases identical to TRBD1. CDR3 length: 14 residues. Germline lookup yields CDR1 SGHVS and CDR2 FQNEAQ. The CDR3 sequence is CASTQGTAQETQYF. As DNA, the CDR3 is TGTGCCAGCACGCAAGGGACAGCCCAAGAGACTCAGTACTTC.

This clonotype was seen many times. The chain couples TRBV20-1 to TRBJ1-2; D unresolved. Deletions cut 2 bases from V and 7 bases from J, with 14 bases between. The CDR3 runs 13 residues. Germline loops: CDR1 DFQATT, CDR2 SNEGSKA (reference sequence). The CDR3, as DNA: TGCAGTGCTAGAAAAGGGCTTTCGTCTGGCTACACCTTC. The encoded protein is CSARKGLSSGYTF.

The chain combines TRBV10-3 with TRBJ2-7, with TRBD1 identical over 9 bases. The CDR3 loop spans 13 amino acids. V was pared by 6 bases and J by 9 bases, with 9 bases of the junction left unmatched. Germline-derived CDR1 and CDR2 are ENHRY and SYGVKD. The CDR3 sequence is CAIRTDRGDVQYF. The CDR3 region has the DNA TGTGCCATCAGGACGGACAGGGGCGACGTGCAGTACTTC.

With regard to this clonotype: An end of the junction differs from the germline gene, which may be a read error. The chain recombines TRBV4-2 with TRBJ2-5; possibly TRBD2 for D (6 bases). From germline, CDR1 is LGHNA and CDR2 YNFKEQ. This CDR3 region has 14 residues. Here the CDR3 reads CASSQGGVWETQHF. Here the CDR3 DNA reads TGTGCCAGCAGCCAAGGGGGGGTATGGGAGACCCAGCACTTC.

This clonotype was detected only once. The junction and the germline gene differ at one end; a read error may be behind it. The chain recombines TRBV5-4 with TRBJ2-1, with TRBD2 identical over 10 bases. Germline assignment: CDR1 SGHNT and CDR2 YYREEE (reference sequence). CDR3 length equals 16 residues. This CDR3 is CVSTMASGRGYNEQFF. In nucleotides, the CDR3 is TGTGTCAGCACCATGGCGAGCGGGAGGGGTTACAATGAGCAGTTCTTC.

This clonotype has just a few counts. This may be a read error, as it is one base from a much larger clone. This CDR3 fails to terminate in the conserved phenylalanine or tryptophan, so it likely reflects a read error. The chain is built from TRBV5-1 and TRBJ1-1; D is possibly TRBD1 (6 bases). With 7 bases removed from V and 1 base from J, the gap between germline ends came to 14 bases. The CDR3 runs to 14 residues. Germline V gene data show CDR1 as SGHRS and CDR2 as YFSETQ. The CDR3 here is CASGQGGSNTEAFI. The DNA for the CDR3 is TGCGCCAGCGGACAAGGGGGTTCGAACACTGAAGCTTTCATT.

A remark on this clonotype: Since the CDR3 does not end with the conserved phenylalanine or tryptophan, this likely comes from a read error. The chain employs TRBV29-1 and TRBJ2-5; D could derive from TRBD1 or TRBD2 (6 bases each). Germline values: CDR1 SQVTM, CDR2 ANQGSEA. The length of the CDR3 is 12 residues. CDR3 residues: CSGMDSGQTQYY. In DNA, the CDR3 is TGTAGCGGTATGGACAGTGGACAGACCCAGTACTAC.

Points on this clonotype: The germline gene is not matched at one end of the junction; a read error may be the cause. This sequence joins TRBV5-1 and TRBJ1-2, with D maybe TRBD1 (5 bases). This CDR3 has 14 residues. Germline CDR1 SGHRS, CDR2 YFSETQ. The CDR3 DNA reads TGCGCCAGCAGCCCTTGGATATGGGGCGATGGCTACGCCTTC. Translation: CASSPWIWGDGYAF.

With respect to this clonotype: Its ends do not fully match the called genes, so a read error is possible. The chain joins TRBV5-6 to TRBJ2-7; perhaps TRBD2 as D (5 bases). The CDR3 consists of 13 residues. Germline V gives CDR1 SGHDT, CDR2 YYEEEE. This CDR3 reads CACSYRTPSEQYF. The CDR3 DNA follows: TGTGCCTGCAGCTACCGGACTCCCTCCGAGCAGTACTTC. Full variable domain (missing parts from reference TRBV5-6 and TRBJ2-7): DAGVTQSPTHLIKTRGQQVTLRCSPKSGHDTVSWYQQALGQGPQFIFQYYEEEERQRGNFPDRFSGHQFPNYSSELNVNALLLGDSALYLCACSYRTPSEQYFGPGTRLTVT.

For this clonotype: A read error may produce the germline difference seen at one junction end. V and J are TRBV10-1 and TRBJ2-7; a possible D gene is TRBD2 (6 bases). This CDR3 comprises 14 residues. Germline loops: CDR1 WNHNN, CDR2 SYGVQD (reference sequence). CDR3 region: CASSPGGVIYEQHF. CDR3 bases: TGCGCCAGTAGTCCCGGGGGAGTGATCTACGAGCAGCACTTC.